One sample yielded the 23 T cell receptor beta chains listed below, sequenced in a study of CD8 T cells in ankylosing spondylitis. Each CDR3 protein is one row after TCRdb ran MiXCR on the 5' RACE reads. The sample records 150,000 to 200,000 distinct CDR3 sequences, approximately 10% being singletons. Material for sequencing was blood, either unsorted or a sorted T cell fraction (not recorded which). Receptors were obtained from a male donor with ankylosing spondylitis or in good health (not recorded which).

The sample holds a few counts of this clonotype. The chain couples TRBV3-1 to TRBJ2-7, with D uncertain. Looked up from germline, CDR1 is LGHDT and CDR2 is YNNKEL (reference sequence). The CDR3 is made up of 14 amino acids. Deletions cut 1 base from V and 2 bases from J, with 9 bases between. CDR3 sequence (DNA): TGTGCCAGCAGCCAAGGTTTTGCAGCCTACGAGCAGTACTTC. This encodes CASSQGFAAYEQYF.

This clonotype was detected only a few times. Here the CDR3 omits its conserved ending phenylalanine or tryptophan, so a read error is the likely source. The J gene is TRBJ2-5, the V gene TRBV7-6; a possible D gene is TRBD1 (7 bases). Trimming cost V 4 bases and J 5 bases, with 23 bases left between them. Per the germline V gene, CDR1 is SGHVS and CDR2 is FNYEAQ. This CDR3 spans 17 amino acids. CDR3 residues: CASSSPGRGQRGETQYS. CDR3 bases: TGTGCCAGCAGCTCACCGGGGCGGGGACAGCGAGGGGAGACCCAGTACTCC.

This clonotype occurred a few times. V usage is TRBV6-2 or TRBV6-3 and J usage is TRBJ2-4; 7 positions match TRBD1. V shed 5 bases, J shed 0 bases, and the junction held 7 bases outside the gene matches. Germline V gene sequence: CDR1 MNHEY, CDR2 SVGEGT. The CDR3 consists of 16 residues. The DNA for the CDR3 is TGTGCCAGCAGTCAGACAGGGTTACTAGCCAAAAACATTCAGTACTTC. Its translation: CASSQTGLLAKNIQYF.

The chain uses TRBV12-3 or TRBV12-4 and TRBJ2-2, with a weak D call TRBD1 (5 bases). Trimming stripped 5 bases from V and 4 bases from J, with 8 bases between. CDR3 length: 13 residues. The CDR3 spells CASSLGATGELFF. The CDR3 DNA reads as TGTGCCAGCAGTCTAGGGGCCACCGGGGAGCTGTTTTTT.

The chain carries TRBV7-9 and TRBJ2-3; D may be TRBD2 (6 bases). Germline V gives CDR1 SEHNR, CDR2 FQNEAQ (reference sequence). Trimming removed 5 bases from V and 4 bases from J, with 13 bases in between. The CDR3 contains 14 residues. CDR3 bases: TGTGCCAGCAGCCACCCCGGCGGGGCAGATACGCAGTATTTT. It translates to CASSHPGGADTQYF.

This clonotype was recorded once. Since a much larger clone is just one base distant, this may be a read error. The chain recombines TRBV27 with TRBJ2-5, with D possibly being TRBD1 or TRBD2 (5 bases each). Trimming stripped 4 bases from V and 6 bases from J, with 18 bases between. CDR3 length: 15 amino acids. In germline, CDR1 is MNHEY, CDR2 SMNVEV (reference sequence). This CDR3 is CASSSFMLGEKTQYF. The DNA of the CDR3 is TGTGCCAGCAGTTCCTTCATGTTGGGGGAAAAGACCCAGTACTTC.

A single count supports this clonotype. A much larger clone is a single base away; this may be a read error. V usage is TRBV19 and J usage is TRBJ1-2, with D unresolved. Germline V gene lookup returns CDR1 LNHDA and CDR2 SQIVND (reference sequence). The CDR3 runs to 13 residues. The CDR3 spells CTSTPEPIYGYTF. CDR3 sequence (DNA): TGTACCAGTACCCCGGAACCCATCTATGGCTACACCTTC.

The gene calls are TRBV29-1 and TRBJ2-1; TRBD1 aligns across 7 bases. Germline CDR1 reads SQVTM; CDR2 reads ANQGSEA. The CDR3 has 16 residues. The junction had 13 bases not matched to a gene; V was cut back by 5 bases and J by 3 bases. The chain's CDR3 is CSVYLTTGTDYNEQFF. CDR3 DNA: TGCAGCGTTTACCTAACGACAGGGACGGACTACAATGAGCAGTTCTTC.

This clonotype was observed a single time. This chain links TRBV11-2 with TRBJ2-5, with D perhaps matching TRBD1 or TRBD2 (5 bases each). Trimming removed 0 bases at V and 4 bases at J, with 18 bases between. This CDR3 contains 17 residues. The V gene's germline CDR1 is SGHAT and CDR2 FQNNGV. The CDR3 sequence: CASSLEYRRGVAETQYF. In DNA, the CDR3 is TGTGCCAGCAGCTTAGAATACAGACGAGGGGTCGCAGAGACCCAGTACTTC. Full variable domain (missing parts from reference TRBV11-2 and TRBJ2-5): EAGVAQSPRYKIIEKRQSVAFWCNPISGHATLYWYQQILGQGPKLLIQFQNNGVVDDSQLPKDRFSAERLKGVDSTLKIQPAKLEDSAVYLCASSLEYRRGVAETQYFGPGTRLLVL.

Note on this clonotype: Just one base apart from a much larger clone, this may be a read error. The chain joins TRBV6-1 to TRBJ2-3; the D is unclear. The CDR3 extends over 15 amino acids. Germline lookup yields CDR1 MNHNS and CDR2 SASEGT. The CDR3 bases are TGTGCCGGCAGTCTCCACCCGACTAGCACAGATACGCAGTATTTT. It encodes CAGSLHPTSTDTQYF.

This clonotype came up many times. The rearrangement links TRBV7-8 to TRBJ2-5; 7 bases fit TRBD2. This CDR3 spans 14 amino acids. Per germline, CDR1 SGHVS and CDR2 FQNEAQ. The V gene end was trimmed by 1 base and the J gene end by 5 bases; junction bases not matched to a gene: 4. The CDR3, as DNA: TGTGCCAGCAGCTTAGTACTAGCGTCGGAGACCCAGTACTTC. Protein sequence: CASSLVLASETQYF.

This clonotype was seen at least ten times. The V and J genes are TRBV9 and TRBJ2-7, with D perhaps TRBD1 (5 bases). Per the germline V gene, CDR1 is SGDLS and CDR2 is YYNGEE. The ends were cut back, 4 bases at V and 5 bases at J, with 19 bases in the middle. CDR3 length equals 15 residues. The CDR3 nucleotides read TGTGCCAGCAGCCCCCAGGGATCGGCCGGTGACGAGCAGTACTTC. The encoded protein is CASSPQGSAGDEQYF.

In its sample, this clonotype was seen many times. The CDR3 DNA follows: TGCGCCAGCAGCCTGAGCGGGAGGGCCCAAGAGACCCAGTACTTC. Translated: CASSLSGRAQETQYF. J is TRBJ2-5 and V is TRBV5-1; 10 bases agree with TRBD2. The CDR3 length is 15 residues. The germline CDR1 and CDR2 sequences are SGHRS and YFSETQ. The trim removed 4 bases at V and 1 base at J, leaving 4 bases unmatched.

The rearrangement links TRBV11-2 to TRBJ2-3; TRBD2 aligns across 14 bases. V was pared by 7 bases and J by 4 bases, with 4 bases of the junction left unmatched. This CDR3 spans 15 amino acids. Germline V CDR1 and CDR2: SGHAT, FQNNGV. The CDR3 is CASTRLAGGADTQYF. CDR3 coding DNA: TGTGCCAGCACCCGACTAGCGGGGGGGGCAGATACGCAGTATTTT.

This clonotype was seen repeatedly, ten times or more. DNA for the CDR3: TGTGCCAGCAGTTTGGGGACTAGCGGGGATGAGCAGTTCTTC. Translating gives CASSLGTSGDEQFF. V gene TRBV12-3 or TRBV12-4 combines with J gene TRBJ2-1; TRBD2 matches at 13 bases. This CDR3 is 14 amino acids long. With V trimmed by 3 bases and J by 8 bases, 1 base remained unmatched.

The table lists this clonotype with many counts. V is TRBV10-3 and J is TRBJ1-5; D unresolved. Trimming stripped 3 bases from V and 2 bases from J, with 14 bases between. The CDR3 runs 16 residues. In germline, CDR1 is ENHRY, CDR2 SYGVKD. DNA of the CDR3: TGTGCCATCAGTGACCGAAAGAGCGGGGGCAATCAGCCCCAGCATTTT. Translation gives CAISDRKSGGNQPQHF.

This clonotype was observed many times. The V call is TRBV20-1, the J call TRBJ2-1; unclear D gene. Trimming cost V 3 bases and J 9 bases, with 18 bases left between them. Per germline, CDR1 DFQATT and CDR2 SNEGSKA (reference sequence). The CDR3 contains 14 residues. For the CDR3, the DNA is TGCAGTGCTAGCGACGACCCTGGGATTCGTGAGCAGTTCTTC. Translating gives CSASDDPGIREQFF.

Many counts were recorded for this clonotype. V is TRBV25-1 and J is TRBJ2-5; the D gene is possibly TRBD2 (6 bases). V lost 8 bases and J lost 1, with 8 bases in between. The length of the CDR3 is 12 residues. Germline V gene sequence: CDR1 MGHDK, CDR2 SYGVNS. CDR3 region: CASRSGQETQYF. The CDR3 DNA reads as TGTGCCAGCCGTAGCGGCCAAGAGACCCAGTACTTC.

This clonotype was counted ten times or more. The gene calls are TRBV15 and TRBJ2-7; 11 bases line up with TRBD2. This CDR3 is built from 15 residues. V gave up 2 bases and J gave up 2 bases; unmatched junction bases: 2. CDR1 is LNHNV and CDR2 is YYDKDF in the germline V gene (reference sequence). CDR3 sequence (DNA): TGTGCCACCAGCAGACCACTAGCGGGAGCCTACGAGCAGTACTTC. This encodes CATSRPLAGAYEQYF.

In this sample, this clonotype turned up many times. This chain uses TRBV10-3 with TRBJ2-2; TRBD2 matches 10 bases. Germline loops: CDR1 ENHRY, CDR2 SYGVKD. The J segment lost 4 bases and the V segment lost 6 bases, leaving 14 bases of the junction unmatched. The CDR3 contains 18 residues. In nucleotides, the CDR3 is TGTGCCATCAGCCGTGGGACTAGCGAGGCGGGGGGCACCGGGGAGCTGTTTTTT. It codes for CAISRGTSEAGGTGELFF.

This clonotype was found many times. The chain couples TRBV6-5 to TRBJ2-3; TRBD2 agrees at 9 bases. CDR3 length: 18 amino acids. J gave up 4 bases and V 4 bases, and 15 bases lay outside the gene matches. The germline V gene has CDR1 MNHEY and CDR2 SVGAGI. The CDR3 reads CASSSRIEGGRGSDTQYF. The CDR3 nucleotides read TGTGCCAGCAGTTCCCGAATCGAGGGCGGGAGGGGATCAGATACGCAGTATTTT.

In its sample, this clonotype was seen many times. The chain couples TRBV20-1 to TRBJ2-5, with no clear D. V gave up 2 bases and J gave up 3 bases, with 7 bases separating them. This CDR3 comprises 12 residues. Looked up from germline, CDR1 is DFQATT and CDR2 is SNEGSKA (reference sequence). CDR3 nucleotide sequence: TGCAGTGCTAGACCCCACGAAGAGACCCAGTACTTC. Its translation is CSARPHEETQYF.

This clonotype occurred a few times. V gene TRBV5-5 combines with J gene TRBJ1-5, with D perhaps matching TRBD1 (6 bases). This CDR3 comprises 15 residues. V lost 1 base, J lost 0 bases, and 8 bases lay in between. Germline V CDR1 and CDR2: SGHKS, YYEKEE (reference sequence). CDR3: CASSLTDSSNQPQHF. The CDR3 DNA reads as TGTGCCAGCAGCTTGACGGACAGTAGCAATCAGCCCCAGCATTTT.